This T cell receptor beta chain was found in a study of T cells in localized non-small cell lung cancer. Study-wide results and caveats: Because sequencing included only one region (of the tumor), heterogeneity remains possible.

Sequenced by immunoSEQ multiplex PCR; TCRdb stores in-frame clones only, minus some. Of under 40,000 clones listed, 85% to 90% are singletons. Details on this clone: Its target is unknown.

The TCR sequence derives from a male donor at least 60 years old with stage III lung adenocarcinoma. Sequenced here: peripheral blood, sampled before any cancer treatment.

Here the CDR3 reads CASRRGTGDMYEQYF. DNA for the CDR3: TGTGCCAGCAGGAGAGGGACAGGGGATATGTACGAGCAGTACTTC. The J gene is TRBJ2-7, the V gene TRBV2; 10 bases map to TRBD1. Trimming cost V 6 bases and J 4 bases; bases outside gene matches: 9. The CDR3 totals 15 residues. Germline V gives CDR1 SNHLY, CDR2 FYNNEI.